This is a list of T cell receptor beta chains from one sample in a study of T-cell reconstitution after alpha-beta-depleted transplantation in children. In TCRdb, the PCR reads were re-called with MiXCR into one record per CDR3 protein. This sample has fewer than 250,000 distinct CDR3 sequences, with over 15% found just once. Here the sequenced sample was PBMCs, mostly from graft donor cells, taken 360 days after TCRalphabeta/CD19-depleted stem cell transplant. These receptors came from a male patient between 2 and 10 years old who had a stem cell transplant for acute lymphoblastic leukemia, so the T cells may come from the graft donor. Each CDR3 is given with its conserved first and last residue. Fields, in order: J gene, V gene, CDR3 protein.

J gene: TRBJ2-2
V gene: TRBV27
CDR3 protein: CASSFTSSGIATGELFF

J gene: TRBJ1-1
V gene: TRBV19
CDR3 protein: CASSIRGTEAFF

J gene: TRBJ2-3
V gene: TRBV27
CDR3 protein: CASSFVHPKTSTPTDTQYF

J gene: TRBJ2-1
V gene: TRBV6-1
CDR3 protein: CASSVVQGTYNEQFF

J gene: TRBJ2-6
V gene: TRBV3-1
CDR3 protein: CASCFPKSAGGANTNVLTF

J gene: TRBJ2-1
V gene: TRBV4-3
CDR3 protein: CASSQDFETSGLNEQFF

J gene: TRBJ1-2
V gene: TRBV29-1
CDR3 protein: CSVDTRQGHNYGYTF

J gene: TRBJ2-7
V gene: TRBV12-3/TRBV12-4
CDR3 protein: CASRARGHGYEQYF

J gene: TRBJ1-5
V gene: TRBV6-1
CDR3 protein: CASSERGATQPQHF

J gene: TRBJ1-6
V gene: TRBV3-1
CDR3 protein: CASSQHSLGLSPLHF

J gene: TRBJ2-1
V gene: TRBV5-1
CDR3 protein: CASSLVAGAGNEQFF

J gene: TRBJ2-1
V gene: TRBV7-2
CDR3 protein: CASSLSMAQGGFF

J gene: TRBJ2-2
V gene: TRBV12-3/TRBV12-4
CDR3 protein: CASTSNTGELFF

J gene: TRBJ2-5
V gene: TRBV12-3/TRBV12-4
CDR3 protein: CASSLTAGGPQETQYF

J gene: TRBJ2-7
V gene: TRBV4-2
CDR3 protein: CASSQDRGGSYEQYF

J gene: TRBJ2-1
V gene: TRBV4-3
CDR3 protein: CASSQDPGGLSYNEQFF

J gene: TRBJ2-2
V gene: TRBV19
CDR3 protein: CASSWGINTGELFF

J gene: TRBJ1-1
V gene: TRBV29-1
CDR3 protein: CSVDRLGEGTEAFF

J gene: TRBJ2-7
V gene: TRBV2
CDR3 protein: CASSEPLAGQSYEQYF

J gene: TRBJ2-7
V gene: TRBV10-3
CDR3 protein: CAIKVGDSPSYEQYF

J gene: TRBJ2-5
V gene: TRBV7-2
CDR3 protein: CASVPFGGGPIEETQYF

J gene: TRBJ2-2
V gene: TRBV6-5
CDR3 protein: CASSYGGTNGELFF

J gene: TRBJ2-7
V gene: TRBV30
CDR3 protein: CAWSVLDMEQYF

J gene: TRBJ1-4
V gene: TRBV5-1
CDR3 protein: CASSLERFATNEKLFF

J gene: TRBJ2-7
V gene: TRBV12-3/TRBV12-4
CDR3 protein: CASSLLGGTGAYEQYF

J gene: TRBJ2-1
V gene: TRBV27
CDR3 protein: CASSFGRGLAGENEQFF

J gene: TRBJ2-1
V gene: TRBV20-1
CDR3 protein: CSASTAGGPYNEQFF

J gene: TRBJ1-6
V gene: TRBV12-3/TRBV12-4
CDR3 protein: CASSLAQGENSPLHF

J gene: TRBJ2-5
V gene: TRBV7-9
CDR3 protein: CASSLVIEGETQYF

J gene: TRBJ1-6
V gene: TRBV20-1
CDR3 protein: CSARDRRGHNSPLHF

J gene: TRBJ1-1
V gene: TRBV25-1
CDR3 protein: CASSIGTGFGRGAFF

J gene: TRBJ1-2
V gene: TRBV5-5
CDR3 protein: CASSFLRGQGSGYTF

J gene: TRBJ1-2
V gene: TRBV7-8
CDR3 protein: CASSPMGGSSGYTF

J gene: TRBJ1-1
V gene: TRBV29-1
CDR3 protein: CSVGGQLNTEAFF

J gene: TRBJ1-4
V gene: TRBV6-5
CDR3 protein: CASSYSSQSGKLFF